This T cell receptor (beta chain) was captured by sequencing in a study of cytomegalovirus exposure and HLA in healthy donors. CDR3 length equals 16 residues. The germline gives CDR1 SGHTS, CDR2 YDEGEE. Trimming pared 8 bases from V and 0 bases from J, leaving 15 bases between. The PCR made use of 60 Vbeta and 13 Jbeta primers. TCRdb's table, derived via immunoSEQ multiplex PCR, lists solely in-frame clones and lacks some. The sample consists of about 170,000 clones, 85% of them appearing once. The genes are TRBV5-8 and TRBJ1-6, with D possibly matching TRBD1 (6 bases). Sequenced: PBMCs. This TCR was recovered from a boy aged 2 to 10 in good health and CMV-seronegative. CDR3 loop: CASTNRARSYNSPLHF. In DNA, the CDR3 is TGTGCCAGTACGAACAGGGCCCGCTCCTATAATTCACCCCTCCACTTT.